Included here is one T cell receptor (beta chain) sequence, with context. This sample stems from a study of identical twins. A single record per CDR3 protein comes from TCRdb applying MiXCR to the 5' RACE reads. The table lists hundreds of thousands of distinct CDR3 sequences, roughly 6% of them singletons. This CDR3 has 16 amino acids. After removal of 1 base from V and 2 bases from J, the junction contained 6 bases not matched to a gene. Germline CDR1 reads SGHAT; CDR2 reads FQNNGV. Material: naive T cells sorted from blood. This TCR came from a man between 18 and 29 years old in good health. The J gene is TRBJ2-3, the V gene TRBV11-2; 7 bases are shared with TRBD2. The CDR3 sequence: CASSLVASGFTDTQYF. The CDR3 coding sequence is TGTGCCAGCAGCTTAGTGGCTAGCGGTTTCACAGATACGCAGTATTTT.